One sample yielded the 14 T cell receptor beta chains listed below, sequenced in a study of Graves' ophthalmopathy and Graves' hyperthyroidism. TCR beta CDR3 regions were amplified from RNA transcripts. After a first-round RT-PCR with HTBI primers, a second-round multiplex PCR was run. TCRdb redid the calling of the multiplex PCR reads with MiXCR, one entry per CDR3 protein. This sample has 660,000 or so distinct CDR3 sequences; about 40% occur once, and the top ten carry more than 3%. The sequenced sample was peripheral blood. The receptors stem from an adult man with Graves' ophthalmopathy.

This clonotype was seen at least ten times. CDR3 region: CASSYVTGQDYEQYF. In DNA form, the CDR3 reads TGCGCCAGCAGCTACGTTACCGGACAGGACTACGAGCAGTACTTC. The V gene is TRBV5-1, the J gene TRBJ2-7; TRBD1 agrees at 7 bases. The germline CDR1 and CDR2 sequences are SGHRS and YFSETQ. V trimming: 3 bases; J trimming: 3 bases; junction bases outside the gene matches: 9. The length of the CDR3 is 15 residues.

This clonotype was observed at least ten times. The chain recombines TRBV20-1 with TRBJ2-5; D not resolved. Germline V gene data show CDR1 as DFQATT and CDR2 as SNEGSKA (reference sequence). V gave up 1 base and J gave up 5 bases, with 5 bases separating them. The CDR3 is 11 amino acids. CDR3 sequence reads: CSARGAETQYF. CDR3 coding DNA: TGCAGTGCTAGAGGGGCGGAGACCCAGTACTTC.

This clonotype was seen at least ten times. The rearrangement joins TRBV6-5 to TRBJ1-2; no clear D gene. This CDR3 has 13 amino acids. V lost 0 bases, J lost 8 bases, and 10 bases lay in between. The germline V gene has CDR1 MNHEY and CDR2 SVGAGI. The CDR3 DNA follows: TGTGCCAGCAGTTACTCGCCGCCTCACGGCTACACCTTC. Amino acids: CASSYSPPHGYTF.

This clonotype was counted at least ten times. The rearrangement links TRBV9 to TRBJ2-5; 7 bases agree with TRBD2. The germline gives CDR1 SGDLS, CDR2 YYNGEE. CDR3 size: 15 residues. Trimming at V came to 3 bases and at J to 5 bases, leaving 10 bases not matched to a gene. This CDR3 reads CASSERGGVGETQYF. DNA of the CDR3: TGTGCCAGCAGCGAGCGGGGAGGGGTTGGGGAGACCCAGTACTTC.

On this clonotype: At one of its ends the junction is not consistent with the germline gene, which may arise from a read error. The chain recombines TRBV5-1 with TRBJ2-5; TRBD2 agrees at 11 bases. This CDR3 is 16 amino acids long. Germline V CDR1 and CDR2: SGHRS, YFSETQ. This CDR3 is CASNDLWTSGQETQYF. DNA for the CDR3: TGTGCCAGCAACGACCTCTGGACTAGCGGGCAGGAGACCCAGTACTTC.

The chain uses TRBV27 and TRBJ1-4; 7 nucleotides match TRBD1. Germline V gene lookup returns CDR1 MNHEY and CDR2 SMNVEV (reference sequence). V was pared by 6 bases and J by 3 bases, with 7 bases of the junction left unmatched. The CDR3 is 15 amino acids. CDR3 protein: CASSTGATPNEKLFF. DNA of the CDR3: TGTGCCAGCAGCACAGGGGCGACGCCTAATGAAAAACTGTTTTTT.

The gene calls are TRBV9 and TRBJ1-4; D uncertain. Looked up from germline, CDR1 is SGDLS and CDR2 is YYNGEE. The germline V and J ends were trimmed by 0 bases and 0 bases, with 15 bases remaining between them. CDR3 length: 18 residues. The CDR3 spells CASSVGLPGSATNEKLFF. The DNA of the CDR3 is TGTGCCAGCAGCGTAGGACTCCCCGGGAGTGCAACTAATGAAAAACTGTTTTTT.

This clonotype was picked up a small number of times. CDR3 sequence (DNA): TGTGCCAGCAGGCCGGGACAGCAGAATTCACCCCTCCACTTT. This gives the protein CASRPGQQNSPLHF. V usage is TRBV25-1 and J usage is TRBJ1-6, with 7 bases identical to TRBD1. From germline, CDR1 is MGHDK and CDR2 SYGVNS. The V gene end was trimmed by 6 bases and the J gene end by 7 bases; junction bases not matched to a gene: 6. The CDR3 has 14 amino acids.

The rearrangement joins TRBV9 to TRBJ2-7; TRBD1 aligns across 8 bases. CDR3 length: 16 amino acids. The V gene's germline CDR1 is SGDLS and CDR2 YYNGEE. With 4 bases clipped from V and 0 bases from J, the junction kept 9 bases outside the gene matches. The CDR3 here is CASSRNPTGVSYEQYF. CDR3 coding DNA: TGTGCCAGCAGCCGAAACCCGACAGGGGTCTCCTACGAGCAGTACTTC.

This clonotype was counted many times. The J gene is TRBJ2-5, the V gene TRBV6-5; either TRBD1 or TRBD2 may fit D (5 bases each). The CDR3 runs 14 residues. Germline V CDR1 and CDR2: MNHEY, SVGAGI. V was clipped by 6 bases and J by 4 bases, with 15 bases between them. The chain's CDR3 is CASRPGTQLETQYF. Written as DNA, the CDR3 is TGTGCCAGCAGACCCGGGACCCAACTAGAGACCCAGTACTTC.

Of note for this clonotype: A much larger clone lies one base from this, so it may be a read error. J is TRBJ2-7 and V is TRBV20-1; perhaps TRBD1 as D (5 bases). This CDR3 contains 12 residues. V shed 5 bases and J shed 5 bases, with 13 bases lying between them. From germline, CDR1 is DFQATT and CDR2 SNEGSKA (reference sequence). CDR3 in DNA: TGCAGTGCTCCCCAGGGCCCCCACGAGCAGTACTTC. It yields the protein CSAPQGPHEQYF.

Comment on this clonotype: This sequence may be a read error, since a much larger clone differs from it by one base. The chain recombines TRBV6-1 with TRBJ1-1, with D possibly being TRBD1 (5 bases). Germline V gives CDR1 MNHNS, CDR2 SASEGT. The CDR3 is made up of 11 amino acids. CDR3 sequence: CAISTGTAAFF. CDR3 in DNA: TGTGCCATCAGTACCGGGACGGCGGCTTTCTTT.

This clonotype has a count of ten or more. The chain joins TRBV10-3 to TRBJ2-5; D is perhaps TRBD1 or TRBD2 (5 bases each). The CDR3 totals 14 residues. V was cut by 4 bases and J by 5 bases, with 14 bases left in between. From germline, CDR1 is ENHRY and CDR2 SYGVKD. CDR3 amino acids: CAISGLRGGETQYF. The CDR3 DNA reads TGTGCCATCAGTGGTTTAAGGGGCGGGGAGACCCAGTACTTC.

This clonotype was seen repeatedly, ten times or more. V usage is TRBV10-3 and J usage is TRBJ2-2, with 9 bases aligning to TRBD2. The CDR3 contains 15 residues. Germline values: CDR1 ENHRY, CDR2 SYGVKD. J was trimmed by 2 bases and V by 8 bases; bases with no gene match: 6. DNA for the CDR3: TGTGCCATCGGAGAGCGGGAGGTAAACACCGGGGAGCTGTTTTTT. As protein: CAIGEREVNTGELFF.